The 9 T cell receptor beta chains below all came from one sample that was sequenced in a study of regulatory T cells in long-lasting Graves disease. According to the study, TCR beta libraries were built with iRepertoire HTBI primers and CDR3-region Arm-PCR. TCRdb ran MiXCR on the multiplex PCR reads and lists one entry per CDR3 protein. The table lists 380,000 or so distinct CDR3 sequences, about a sixth of them singletons, with around 21% in the top ten. Time point reported: newly diagnosed GD, antithyroid drugs for less than 3 months. Extracted RNA from PBMCs served as the source of the TCR library. These data also formed part of another study, on T cells in Graves' hyperthyroidism and ophthalmopathy.

The material was peripheral blood mononuclear cells (PBMCs), obtained at new diagnosis, from a patient treated with antithyroid drugs. The source of these receptors is a woman under 30 with Graves disease.

The gene calls are TRBV2 and TRBJ2-7; 9 bases align to TRBD1. V was pared by 5 bases and J by 5 bases, with 7 bases of the junction left unmatched. The CDR3 length is 14 residues. Germline CDR1 is SNHLY and CDR2 is FYNNEI. The CDR3 DNA follows: TGTGCCAGCAGTTTGTCCGGGACAGGGAACGAGCAGTACTTC. It translates to CASSLSGTGNEQYF. The full variable domain, completed using reference TRBV2 and TRBJ2-7, is EPEVTQTPSHQVTQMGQEVILRCVPISNHLYFYWYRQILGQKVEFLVSFYNNEISEKSEIFDDQFSVERPDGSNFTLKIRSTKLEDSAMYFCASSLSGTGNEQYFGPGTRLTVT.

The chain joins TRBV20-1 to TRBJ1-4; 7 bases match TRBD1. Germline lookup yields CDR1 DFQATT and CDR2 SNEGSKA (reference sequence). V dropped 4 bases and J dropped 8; count of bases not matched to a gene: 10. The CDR3 totals 14 residues. The CDR3 loop is CSATLTGSNEKLFF. Written as DNA, the CDR3 is TGCAGTGCTACCTTGACAGGGAGTAACGAAAAACTGTTTTTT.

Remarks on this clonotype: It may be a read error: a sequence one base away is much more abundant. The V call is TRBV6-2 or TRBV6-3, the J call TRBJ1-2, with TRBD1 matching 7 bases. CDR1 and CDR2 (germline): MNHEY, SVGEGT. The CDR3 runs to 13 residues. V was clipped by 8 bases and J by 3 bases; unmatched bases: 6. CDR3 protein: CASGKGQDYGYTF. CDR3 sequence (DNA): TGTGCCAGCGGGAAAGGACAGGACTATGGCTACACCTTC.

This clonotype was counted at least ten times. The V call is TRBV2, the J call TRBJ2-7; D unclear. This CDR3 comprises 12 residues. Trimming shortened V by 6 bases and J by 0 bases, and 6 bases separated the two germline ends. CDR1 SNHLY and CDR2 FYNNEI come from the germline V gene. The CDR3 spells CASSPGSYEQYF. For the CDR3, the DNA is TGTGCCAGCAGCCCGGGCTCCTACGAGCAGTACTTC.

Many counts were recorded for this clonotype. The rearrangement joins TRBV7-3 to TRBJ2-3; 8 positions agree with TRBD2. Germline trimming cut 0 bases from V and 1 base from J; bases unmatched to any gene: 6. The germline CDR1 and CDR2 sequences are SGHTA and FQGTGA. The CDR3 length is 17 residues. The CDR3 sequence: CASSLTGGGKGTDTQYF. The CDR3 DNA is TGTGCCAGCAGCTTAACTGGCGGGGGGAAGGGCACAGATACGCAGTATTTT. Together with reference TRBV7-3 and TRBJ2-3, the CDR3 gives the full variable domain: GAGVSQTPSNKVTEKGKYVELRCDPISGHTALYWYRQSLGQGPEFLIYFQGTGAADDSGLPNDRFFAVRPEGSVSTLKIQRTERGDSAVYLCASSLTGGGKGTDTQYFGPGTRLTVL.

On this clonotype itself: A read error is likely here: a far larger clone is one base away. V gene TRBV11-2 combines with J gene TRBJ2-1, with 9 bases lining up with TRBD1. Germline V gives CDR1 SGHAT, CDR2 FQNNGV. With 7 bases clipped from V and 7 bases from J, the junction kept 14 bases outside the gene matches. There are 16 residues in the CDR3. CDR3 sequence: CASNRRTGASLNEQFF. The CDR3 DNA reads as TGTGCCAGCAACCGGAGGACAGGGGCAAGTTTGAATGAGCAGTTCTTC.

This clonotype came up many times. This rearrangement joins TRBV3-1 to TRBJ1-6; D possibly corresponds to TRBD1 (5 bases). Trimming stripped 0 bases from V and 7 bases from J, with 7 bases between. In germline, CDR1 is LGHDT, CDR2 YNNKEL (reference sequence). This CDR3 contains 14 residues. This CDR3 reads CASSQDDRNSPLHF. The DNA of the CDR3 is TGTGCCAGCAGCCAAGATGACAGAAATTCACCCCTCCACTTT.

This clonotype appeared many times. This chain links TRBV29-1 with TRBJ1-1; no clear D gene. The ends were cut back, 0 bases at V and 1 base at J, with 6 bases in the middle. Germline CDR1 and CDR2: SQVTM and ANQGSEA. The CDR3 has 13 residues. The CDR3 DNA reads as TGCAGCGTTGAAGAGACCAAGAACACTGAAGCTTTCTTT. Translating gives CSVEETKNTEAFF.

This chain links TRBV13 with TRBJ2-5; possibly TRBD2 for D (6 bases). In germline, CDR1 is PRHDT, CDR2 FYEKMQ (reference sequence). The CDR3 sequence is 15 residues long. Trimming left V 5 bases short and J 7 bases short, with 20 bases between. The CDR3 DNA reads as TGTGCCAGCAGCCCCGCCGGGACTGGGGCTTGGACCCAGTACTTC. Protein product: CASSPAGTGAWTQYF. The whole variable domain, filled in from reference TRBV13 and TRBJ2-5, reads AAGVIQSPRHLIKEKRETATLKCYPIPRHDTVYWYQQGPGQDPQFLISFYEKMQSDKGSIPDRFSAQQFSDYHSELNMSSLELGDSALYFCASSPAGTGAWTQYFGPGTRLLVL.